The 17 T cell receptor beta chains below all came from one sample that was sequenced in a study of response to subunit inactivated influenza vaccine. TCRdb re-derived calls from the RT-PCR reads in MiXCR, one entry per CDR3 protein. In the table there are about 800,000 distinct CDR3 sequences, less than 25% of which are singletons. Source: PBMCs from blood, taken around 5 days after vaccination. These TCRs come from a man aged 50-59 years who received an inactivated influenza vaccine.

The chain combines TRBV5-1 with TRBJ1-2; D remains unclear. The CDR3 is 14 residues long. CDR1 and CDR2 from the germline V gene are SGHRS and YFSETQ. Deletions cut 0 bases from V and 1 base from J, with 7 bases between. This CDR3 is CASSLEGYNYGYTF. The CDR3 nucleotides read TGCGCCAGCAGCTTGGAAGGGTATAACTATGGCTACACCTTC. Full variable domain (outside the CDR3, taken from reference TRBV5-1 and TRBJ1-2): KAGVTQTPRYLIKTRGQQVTLSCSPISGHRSVSWYQQTPGQGLQFLFEYFSETQRNKGNFPGRFSGRQFSNSRSEMNVSTLELGDSALYLCASSLEGYNYGYTFGSGTRLTVV.

In its sample, this clonotype was seen a few times. This sequence joins TRBV4-3 and TRBJ2-7; TRBD2 agrees at 7 bases. Germline CDR1 LGHNA, CDR2 YSLEER. The CDR3 loop spans 16 amino acids. The J segment lost 3 bases and the V segment lost 3 bases, leaving 11 bases of the junction unmatched. CDR3 nucleotide sequence: TGCGCCAGCAGCCAGGATAGATGGGAGGGTGGCTACGAGCAGTACTTC. It encodes CASSQDRWEGGYEQYF.

This rearrangement joins TRBV9 to TRBJ2-1, with 7 bases that match TRBD1. The CDR3 loop spans 15 amino acids. V lost 2 bases and J lost 9; bases outside the gene matches: 11. Germline CDR1 reads SGDLS; CDR2 reads YYNGEE. CDR3 bases: TGTGCCAGCAGCGTTAGACCCGGGACAGCAGCTGAGCAGTTCTTC. Its protein product is CASSVRPGTAAEQFF.

This clonotype has only a few counts. The J gene is TRBJ1-2, the V gene TRBV4-1, with D perhaps TRBD1 (5 bases). V was cut by 8 bases and J by 5 bases, with 18 bases left in between. Germline V gene data show CDR1 as MGHRA and CDR2 as YSYEKL. The CDR3 consists of 14 residues. CDR3 sequence reads: CASRPRGSGYGYTF. In DNA form, the CDR3 reads TGCGCCAGCCGTCCCCGGGGCTCGGGTTATGGCTACACCTTC.

Many counts were recorded for this clonotype. This rearrangement joins TRBV28 to TRBJ1-1; TRBD1 aligns across 10 bases. V shed 6 bases, J shed 6 bases, and the junction held 7 bases outside the gene matches. Germline V gives CDR1 MDHEN, CDR2 SYDVKM. CDR3 length: 14 amino acids. CDR3 amino acids: CASRRQGARAEAFF. CDR3 sequence (DNA): TGTGCCAGCAGGCGACAGGGGGCTAGGGCTGAAGCTTTCTTT.

This clonotype was counted at least ten times. The chain is built from TRBV5-1 and TRBJ1-2; 10 nucleotides agree with TRBD1. J was trimmed by 6 bases and V by 0 bases; bases with no gene match: 5. Germline-derived CDR1 and CDR2 are SGHRS and YFSETQ. The CDR3 covers 15 residues. For the CDR3, the DNA is TGCGCCAGCAGCTTGGCAATGGGACAGGGGAATGGCTACACCTTC. Translating it yields CASSLAMGQGNGYTF.

The gene calls are TRBV6-2 or TRBV6-3 and TRBJ2-2, with D possibly being TRBD1 (6 bases). Trimming took 0 bases from V and 5 from J, leaving 37 bases between them. This CDR3 contains 24 residues. Per the germline V gene, CDR1 is MNHEY and CDR2 is SVGEGT. CDR3 region: CASSYSTFIDTQQKDRRRTGELFF. CDR3 DNA: TGTGCCAGCAGTTACTCGACTTTTATCGACACCCAACAGAAGGACAGACGCAGAACCGGGGAGCTGTTTTTT.

The rearrangement joins TRBV24-1 to TRBJ2-1; D gene uncertain. V lost 4 bases to trimming and J lost 10 bases, with 10 bases between them. The CDR3 has 12 amino acids. Germline V CDR1 and CDR2: KGHDR, SFDVKD. CDR3 nucleotides: TGTGCCACCAGTGACTCTAGAGAAGAGCAGTTCTTC. Translating it yields CATSDSREEQFF.

The chain links TRBV10-3 to TRBJ1-2; 7 bases agree with TRBD1. CDR1 ENHRY and CDR2 SYGVKD come from the germline V gene. The CDR3 extends over 15 amino acids. With V trimmed by 3 bases and J by 8 bases, 12 bases remained unmatched. This CDR3 is CAISDRDRRASGYTF. The CDR3 DNA sequence: TGTGCCATCAGTGATAGGGACAGAAGAGCTTCCGGCTACACCTTC.

The V call is TRBV7-6, the J call TRBJ2-3, with 7 bases fitting TRBD2. The CDR3 length is 15 residues. Unmatched junction bases numbered 5, after V lost 2 bases and J lost 3 bases. Per germline, CDR1 SGHVS and CDR2 FNYEAQ. The CDR3 DNA sequence: TGTGCCAGCAGCTTACTAGCGGCCACAACAGATACGCAGTATTTT. Protein sequence: CASSLLAATTDTQYF.

The V and J genes are TRBV27 and TRBJ2-7; no reliable D call. Germline CDR1 reads MNHEY; CDR2 reads SMNVEV (reference sequence). V was trimmed by 7 bases and J by 3 bases, leaving 16 bases between them. The CDR3 has 14 amino acids. The CDR3 nucleotides read TGTGCCAGCATTGCGAGCCCCCGGCACTACGAGCAGTACTTC. It translates to CASIASPRHYEQYF.

This chain connects TRBV5-5 to TRBJ2-7, with D uncertain. Trimming took off 3 bases at V and 2 bases at J, with 9 bases between the two ends. The CDR3 runs to 13 residues. Germline V lookup: CDR1 SGHKS, CDR2 YYEKEE (reference sequence). The CDR3 region has the DNA TGTGCCAGCAGCTCTAGAGCCACCTACGAGCAGTACTTC. Protein: CASSSRATYEQYF.

This clonotype came up a few times. The V gene is TRBV7-2, the J gene TRBJ2-7; D possibly corresponds to TRBD2 (6 bases). Germline CDR1 reads SGHTA; CDR2 reads FQGNSA. Trimming cost V 0 bases and J 6 bases, with 15 bases left between them. The CDR3 extends over 15 amino acids. In nucleotides, the CDR3 is TGTGCCAGCAGCTTAGCTGGGACTGTTCTCGGCGAGCAGTACTTC. Translating it yields CASSLAGTVLGEQYF.

This chain uses TRBV6-1 with TRBJ2-2; 10 bases are shared with TRBD2. CDR3 length equals 16 residues. The junction had 10 bases not matched to a gene; V was cut back by 8 bases and J by 4 bases. The V gene's germline CDR1 is MNHNS and CDR2 SASEGT. CDR3 sequence reads: CASLSGGAGITGELFF. The CDR3 DNA reads TGTGCCAGCCTCAGCGGGGGGGCTGGGATCACCGGGGAGCTGTTTTTT.

This clonotype was observed a handful of times. The J gene is TRBJ2-1, the V gene TRBV19; 9 nucleotides line up with TRBD2. This CDR3 is built from 15 residues. Germline V lookup: CDR1 LNHDA, CDR2 SQIVND (reference sequence). The CDR3 DNA reads TGTGTAGGGCTAGCGGGGAAGTCATCATACAATGAGCAGTTCTTC. Translated, it gives CVGLAGKSSYNEQFF.

The chain combines TRBV5-1 with TRBJ2-5, with 8 bases fitting TRBD1. With 3 bases clipped from V and 5 bases from J, the junction kept 6 bases outside the gene matches. The CDR3 is made up of 14 amino acids. Germline CDR1 is SGHRS and CDR2 is YFSETQ. CDR3 residues: CASSSGQGGETQYF. In DNA form, the CDR3 reads TGCGCCAGCAGCTCCGGACAGGGCGGGGAGACCCAGTACTTC.

In its sample, this clonotype was seen a few times. This chain links TRBV5-1 with TRBJ2-1, with 7 bases fitting TRBD2. V dropped 7 bases and J dropped 3; count of bases not matched to a gene: 10. Per the germline V gene, CDR1 is SGHRS and CDR2 is YFSETQ. CDR3 length: 15 amino acids. CDR3 residues: CASGSGTTNYNEQFF. CDR3 nucleotide sequence: TGCGCCAGCGGGAGCGGGACGACCAACTACAATGAGCAGTTCTTC. The variable domain in full, with the rest retrieved from reference TRBV5-1 and TRBJ2-1, is KAGVTQTPRYLIKTRGQQVTLSCSPISGHRSVSWYQQTPGQGLQFLFEYFSETQRNKGNFPGRFSGRQFSNSRSEMNVSTLELGDSALYLCASGSGTTNYNEQFFGPGTRLTVL.